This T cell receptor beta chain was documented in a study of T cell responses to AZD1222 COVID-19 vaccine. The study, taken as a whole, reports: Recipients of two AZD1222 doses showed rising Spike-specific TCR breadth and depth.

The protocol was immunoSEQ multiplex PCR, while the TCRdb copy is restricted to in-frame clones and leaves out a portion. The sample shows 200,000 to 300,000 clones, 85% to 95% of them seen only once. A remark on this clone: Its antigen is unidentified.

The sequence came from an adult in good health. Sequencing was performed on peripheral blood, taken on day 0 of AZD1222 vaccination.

DNA for the CDR3: TGTGCCAGCACCTTGGCGGGGGGGCCCCACGAGCAGTACTTC. It encodes CASTLAGGPHEQYF. V gene TRBV3-1 (or the pseudogene TRBV3-2) combines with J gene TRBJ2-7; 9 bases agree with TRBD2. The germline CDR1 and CDR2 sequences are LGHDT and YNNKEL (reference sequence). The V gene end was trimmed by 7 bases and the J gene end by 5 bases; junction bases not matched to a gene: 9. The CDR3 sequence is 14 residues long.